This T cell receptor beta chain originates from a study of blood T cell repertoires in COVID-19. About the research overall: The United States, Italy and Spain provided the acute and convalescent COVID-19 samples. PBMCs, B-cell-depleted T cells, or T cells were the source of the cDNA or gDNA that made up the material.

How the authors handled the data: Reference gene primer amplification yielded estimated nucleated cell counts. Only in-frame clones appear in the TCRdb table, and some are missing; sequencing was by immunoSEQ multiplex PCR. The DNA gave D and trimming, while V, J and clone size come from that table. The table records hundreds of thousands of clones, approximately 87% of them present only once. Germline V gives CDR1 MNHEY, CDR2 SVGAGI. There are 14 residues in the CDR3. J was trimmed by 3 bases and V by 8 bases; bases with no gene match: 7. The sample was peripheral blood. The sequence was obtained from a man aged 55 to 69 who had recovered from COVID-19. The chain has TRBV6-5 and TRBJ2-7, with TRBD1 matching over 10 bases. DNA of the CDR3: TGTGCCAGCGGAGGGGGACAGGGGATCTACGAGCAGTACTTC. This translates into CASGGGQGIYEQYF.